This T cell receptor beta chain was identified in a study of blood T cell repertoires in COVID-19. Overall study context: The origin of the acute and convalescent COVID-19 samples was the United States, Italy and Spain. Sample material is recorded as cDNA or gDNA derived from T cells, B-cell-depleted T cells, or PBMCs.

V was shortened by 8 bases and J by 4 bases, with 15 bases between the two germline ends. Germline V CDR1 and CDR2: MNHEY, SVGAGI. The CDR3 consists of 13 residues. In the study's own analysis: Amplification of reference gene primers provided the estimated nucleated cell counts. The data were produced by immunoSEQ multiplex PCR, yet TCRdb's version contains in-frame clones alone and is incomplete. V and J calls and clone size are as listed in that table; D and trimming were resolved from the DNA. Here the sample spans roughly 190,000 clones, 80% to 85% being singletons. This clonotype was sampled from a human donor with acute or convalescent COVID-19. The donor label of this sample is uncertain. V is TRBV6-5 and J is TRBJ2-7; possible D gene TRBD1, 6 bases. The sample taken for sequencing was peripheral blood. The CDR3 sequence: CASVGKGVYEQYF. The CDR3 DNA follows: TGTGCCAGCGTTGGGAAGGGGGTTTACGAGCAGTACTTC.